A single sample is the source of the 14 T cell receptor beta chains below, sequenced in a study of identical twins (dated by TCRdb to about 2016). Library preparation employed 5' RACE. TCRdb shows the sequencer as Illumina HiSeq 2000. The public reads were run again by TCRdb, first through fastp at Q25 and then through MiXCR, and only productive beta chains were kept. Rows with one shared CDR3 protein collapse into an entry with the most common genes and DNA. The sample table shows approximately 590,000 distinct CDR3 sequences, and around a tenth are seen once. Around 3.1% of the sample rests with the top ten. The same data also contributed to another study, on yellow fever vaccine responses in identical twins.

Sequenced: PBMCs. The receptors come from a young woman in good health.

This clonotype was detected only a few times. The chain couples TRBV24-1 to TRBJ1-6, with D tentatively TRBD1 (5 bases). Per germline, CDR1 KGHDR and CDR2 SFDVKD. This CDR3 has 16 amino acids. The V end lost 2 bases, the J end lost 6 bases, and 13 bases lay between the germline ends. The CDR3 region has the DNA TGTGCCACCAGTGATTCCCACGGGGGAGTTAATTCACCCCTCCACTTT. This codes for CATSDSHGGVNSPLHF.

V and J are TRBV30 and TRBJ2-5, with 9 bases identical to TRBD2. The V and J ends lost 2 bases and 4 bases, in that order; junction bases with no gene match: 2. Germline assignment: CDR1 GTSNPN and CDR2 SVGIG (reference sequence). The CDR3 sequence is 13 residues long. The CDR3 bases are TGTGCCTGGAGTTCTAGCGGGGTAGAGACCCAGTACTTC. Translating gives CAWSSSGVETQYF.

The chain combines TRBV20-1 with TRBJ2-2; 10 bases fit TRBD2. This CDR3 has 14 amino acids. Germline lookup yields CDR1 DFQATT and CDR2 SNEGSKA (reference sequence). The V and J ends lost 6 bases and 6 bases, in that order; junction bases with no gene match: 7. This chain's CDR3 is CSAKSGGASGELFF. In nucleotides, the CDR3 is TGCAGTGCCAAGAGCGGGGGGGCTTCCGGGGAGCTGTTTTTT.

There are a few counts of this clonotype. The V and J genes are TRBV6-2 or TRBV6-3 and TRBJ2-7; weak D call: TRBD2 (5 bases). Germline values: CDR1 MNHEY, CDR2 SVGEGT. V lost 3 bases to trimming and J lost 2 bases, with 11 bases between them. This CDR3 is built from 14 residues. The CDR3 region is CASSYRGPTYEQYF. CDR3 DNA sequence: TGTGCCAGCAGTTATCGAGGGCCTACCTACGAGCAGTACTTC.

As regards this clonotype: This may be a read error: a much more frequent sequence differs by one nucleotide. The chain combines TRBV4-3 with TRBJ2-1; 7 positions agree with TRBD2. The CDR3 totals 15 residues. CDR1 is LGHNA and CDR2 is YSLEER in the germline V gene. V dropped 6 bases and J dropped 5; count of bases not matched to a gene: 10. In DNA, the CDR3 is TGCGCCAGCAGTCACTGGAGCGGGACGGACAATGAGCAGTTCTTC. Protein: CASSHWSGTDNEQFF.

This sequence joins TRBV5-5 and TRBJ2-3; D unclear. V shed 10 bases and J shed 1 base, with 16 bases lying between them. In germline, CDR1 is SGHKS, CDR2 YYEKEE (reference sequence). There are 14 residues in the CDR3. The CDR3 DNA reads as TGTGCCTGCCGTGCTGGGTTCGGCACAGATACGCAGTATTTT. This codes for CACRAGFGTDTQYF.

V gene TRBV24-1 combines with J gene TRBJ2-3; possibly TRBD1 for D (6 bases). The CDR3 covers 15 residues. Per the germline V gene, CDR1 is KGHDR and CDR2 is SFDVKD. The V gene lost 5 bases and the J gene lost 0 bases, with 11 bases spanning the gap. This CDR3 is CATSAVQGSTDTQYF. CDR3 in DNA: TGTGCCACCAGTGCCGTACAGGGTAGCACAGATACGCAGTATTTT.

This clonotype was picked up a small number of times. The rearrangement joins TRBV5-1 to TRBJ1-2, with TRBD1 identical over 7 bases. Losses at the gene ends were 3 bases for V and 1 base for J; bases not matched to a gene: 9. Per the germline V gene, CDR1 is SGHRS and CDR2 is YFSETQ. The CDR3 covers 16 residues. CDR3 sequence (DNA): TGCGCCAGCAGCTGGTCGGACAGGAGCTATAACTATGGCTACACCTTC. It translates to CASSWSDRSYNYGYTF.

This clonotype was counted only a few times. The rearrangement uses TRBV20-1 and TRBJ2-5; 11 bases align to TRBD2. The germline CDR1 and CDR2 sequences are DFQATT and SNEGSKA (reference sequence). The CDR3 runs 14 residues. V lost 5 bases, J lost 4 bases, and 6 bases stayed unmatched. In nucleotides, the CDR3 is TGCAGTGCTCCCCTAGCGGGGGGCGGAGAGACCCAGTACTTC. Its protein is CSAPLAGGGETQYF.

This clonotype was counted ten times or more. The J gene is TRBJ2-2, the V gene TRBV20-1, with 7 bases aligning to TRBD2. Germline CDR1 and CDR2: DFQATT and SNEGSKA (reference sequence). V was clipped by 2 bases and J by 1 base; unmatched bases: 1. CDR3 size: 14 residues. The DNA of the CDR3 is TGCAGTGCTAGACCGGGAGGGAACACCGGGGAGCTGTTTTTT. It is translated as CSARPGGNTGELFF.

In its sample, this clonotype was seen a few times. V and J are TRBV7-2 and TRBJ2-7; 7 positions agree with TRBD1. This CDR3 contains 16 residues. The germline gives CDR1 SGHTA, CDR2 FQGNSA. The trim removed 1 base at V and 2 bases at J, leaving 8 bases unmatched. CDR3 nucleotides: TGTGCCAGCAGCTTAGTTAGGGACAGAATTACCTACGAGCAGTACTTC. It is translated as CASSLVRDRITYEQYF.

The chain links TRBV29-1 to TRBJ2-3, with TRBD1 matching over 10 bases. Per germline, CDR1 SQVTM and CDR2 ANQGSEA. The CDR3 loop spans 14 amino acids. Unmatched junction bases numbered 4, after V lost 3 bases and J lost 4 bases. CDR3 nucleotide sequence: TGCAGCGTTGATAAGGGACAGGGGCCAGATACGCAGTATTTT. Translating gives CSVDKGQGPDTQYF.

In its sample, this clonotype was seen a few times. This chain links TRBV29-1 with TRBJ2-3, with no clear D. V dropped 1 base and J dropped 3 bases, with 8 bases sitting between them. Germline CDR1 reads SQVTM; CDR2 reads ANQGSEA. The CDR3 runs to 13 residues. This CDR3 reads CSVEGVLTDTQYF. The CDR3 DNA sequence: TGCAGCGTTGAAGGGGTTCTTACAGATACGCAGTATTTT.

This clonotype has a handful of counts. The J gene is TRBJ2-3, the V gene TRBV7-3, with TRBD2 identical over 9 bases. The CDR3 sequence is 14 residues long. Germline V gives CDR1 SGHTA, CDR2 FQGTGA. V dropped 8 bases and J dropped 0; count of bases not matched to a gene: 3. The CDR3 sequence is CASAGGTSTDTQYF. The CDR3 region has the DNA TGTGCCAGCGCGGGGGGGACTAGCACAGATACGCAGTATTTT.